The present entry profiles one TCR beta chain with its context. Per the study methods: Using reference gene primer amplification, nucleated cell counts were estimated. Data came from immunoSEQ multiplex PCR; TCRdb stores just in-frame clones and leaves some out. V, J and clone size are those of that table, while D and trimming were read from the DNA. The sample consists of about 40,000 clones, approximately 86% of them appearing once. These data originate in a study of blood T cell repertoires in COVID-19. Looking at the study overall: COVID-19 samples collected from the United States, Italy and Spain covered acute and convalescent phases. The cDNA or gDNA used as material had been derived from T cells, B-cell-depleted T cells, or PBMCs.

What was sequenced was peripheral blood. The TCR comes from a man aged 50-60 years in a cohort sampled during active COVID-19.

The CDR3 sequence: CASTTGHGYNEQFF. CDR3 DNA: TGTGCCAGCACCACAGGACACGGATACAATGAGCAGTTCTTC. V usage is TRBV27 and J usage is TRBJ2-1; D might be TRBD1 (5 bases). The CDR3 is made up of 14 amino acids. The ends were cut back, 7 bases at V and 4 bases at J, with 14 bases in the middle. CDR1 and CDR2 (germline): MNHEY, SMNVEV (reference sequence).